The 12 T cell receptor beta chains in this list originate from one sample, sequenced in a study of metastatic and nonmetastatic thyroid tumors. Thyroid surgery had not been preceded by any treatment in any patient. TCRdb redid the clone calls on the PCR reads using MiXCR. Here the sample spans about 20,000 clones, around 29% being singletons. The material sequenced was blood. These receptors came from a female donor with papillary thyroid cancer or a benign thyroid nodule (not recorded which). Some clones in this sample may be carry-over from other donors' samples.

Ten or more counts support this clone. The CDR3 here is CASSHHTDTQYF. CDR3 nucleotide sequence: TGTGCCAGCAGTCACCACACAGATACGCAGTATTTT. The chain has TRBV27 and TRBJ2-3; D not certain. CDR1 and CDR2 (germline): MNHEY, SMNVEV (reference sequence). The CDR3 contains 12 residues. Trimming removed 5 bases at V and 2 bases at J, with 5 bases between.

At least ten counts were recorded for this clone. The CDR3 protein is CAWMNSNEKLFF. CDR3 coding DNA: TGTGCCTGGATGAACAGCAATGAAAAACTGTTTTTT. The chain is built from TRBV30 and TRBJ1-4, with D unresolved. Trimming removed 4 bases from V and 5 bases from J, with 8 bases in between. The CDR3 spans 12 residues. The V gene's germline CDR1 is GTSNPN and CDR2 SVGIG (reference sequence).

The chain is built from TRBV5-1 and TRBJ1-1, with no clear D. Trimming pared 1 base from V and 5 bases from J, leaving 9 bases between. Germline V CDR1 and CDR2: SGHRS, YFSETQ. CDR3 length equals 13 residues. The CDR3 DNA follows: TGCGCCAGCAGCTTGAGACCGGCGACTGAAGCTTTCTTT. This encodes CASSLRPATEAFF.

This clone showed up just a few times. The V call is TRBV2, the J call TRBJ2-7; D possibly corresponds to TRBD1 (6 bases). CDR3 length: 12 amino acids. V shed 6 bases and J shed 6 bases, with 12 bases lying between them. Germline CDR1 reads SNHLY; CDR2 reads FYNNEI. The CDR3 region has the DNA TGTGCCAGCAGGCCCCCAGGGGCCGAGCAGTACTTC. This codes for CASRPPGAEQYF.

The table lists this clone with many counts. A junction end diverges from the germline sequence, so it may reflect a read error. The rearrangement joins TRBV4-1 to TRBJ2-4; 7 nucleotides align to TRBD2. The V gene's germline CDR1 is MGHRA and CDR2 YSYEKL. This CDR3 spans 14 amino acids. The CDR3 DNA reads TGCGCCAGCAGCAAAACTAGCGTAAAAACCATTCAGTACTTC. Translated, it gives CASSKTSVKTIQYF.

The J gene is TRBJ2-7, the V gene TRBV20-1; D gene uncertain. The V gene's germline CDR1 is DFQATT and CDR2 SNEGSKA (reference sequence). Trimming left V 1 base short and J 0 bases short, with 13 bases between. The CDR3 length is 15 residues. Here the CDR3 reads CSARGLRSSSYEQYF. In nucleotides, the CDR3 is TGCAGTGCTAGAGGCTTAAGGAGCAGCTCCTACGAGCAGTACTTC.

The rearrangement joins TRBV9 to TRBJ2-6; D gene unclear. Per germline, CDR1 SGDLS and CDR2 YYNGEE. The CDR3 extends over 18 amino acids. V shed 0 bases and J shed 0 bases, with 13 bases lying between them. The CDR3 sequence: CASSVGACVLSGANVLTF. CDR3 coding DNA: TGTGCCAGCAGCGTAGGGGCCTGTGTACTCTCTGGGGCCAACGTCCTGACTTTC.

By proportion, this clone is medium-sized. V and J are TRBV6-1 and TRBJ2-5, with D uncertain. Trimming pared 2 bases from V and 5 bases from J, leaving 9 bases between. Germline CDR1 is MNHNS and CDR2 is SASEGT. This CDR3 is 13 amino acids long. The CDR3 region is CASSEYVRETQYF. CDR3 coding DNA: TGTGCCAGCAGTGAATATGTTCGCGAGACCCAGTACTTC.

This clone was detected only a few times. J is TRBJ2-3 and V is TRBV6-1, with a weak D call TRBD2 (6 bases). The CDR3 consists of 15 residues. Germline V lookup: CDR1 MNHNS, CDR2 SASEGT. V dropped 4 bases and J dropped 4 bases, with 15 bases sitting between them. The CDR3 nucleotides read TGTGCCAGCAGTGCTGGCGGGGTGGCTGCAGATACGCAGTATTTT. Its translation: CASSAGGVAADTQYF.

The chain recombines TRBV9 with TRBJ2-7; possible D gene TRBD1, 5 bases. Germline assignment: CDR1 SGDLS and CDR2 YYNGEE. The CDR3 has 16 amino acids. V was trimmed by 3 bases and J by 1 base, leaving 17 bases between them. The DNA of the CDR3 is TGTGCCAGCAGCGCCTCATTCCAGACAGAATCCTACGAGCAGTACTTC. It codes for CASSASFQTESYEQYF.

This clone was picked up one time. The V gene is TRBV11-2, the J gene TRBJ2-7, with D perhaps being TRBD1 or TRBD2 (6 bases each). CDR1 is SGHAT and CDR2 is FQNNGV in the germline V gene. V lost 5 bases and J 2 bases, leaving 16 bases between the germline ends. The CDR3 totals 15 residues. The CDR3 DNA reads TGTGCCAGCAGCCCTGGACAGCCGGGGGCCTACGAGCAGTACTTC. Translation gives CASSPGQPGAYEQYF. Looking up the rest from reference TRBV11-2 and TRBJ2-7 gives the full variable domain: EAGVAQSPRYKIIEKRQSVAFWCNPISGHATLYWYQQILGQGPKLLIQFQNNGVVDDSQLPKDRFSAERLKGVDSTLKIQPAKLEDSAVYLCASSPGQPGAYEQYFGPGTRLTVT.

This clone was found a few times. The V gene is TRBV12-3 or TRBV12-4, the J gene TRBJ1-6; D is undetermined. The J call may be incorrect, as the DNA end agrees better with TRBJ1-1. This CDR3 contains 11 residues. This chain's CDR3 is CASMLRWDAFF. Written as DNA, the CDR3 is TGTGCCAGCATGCTGAGGTGGGATGCTTTCTTT.